This T cell receptor (beta chain) was sequenced in a study of blood T cell repertoires in COVID-19. Study as a whole: Samples of COVID-19 (acute and convalescent) were obtained from the United States, Italy and Spain.

The authors' processing: Counts of nucleated cells, estimated from reference gene primer amplification, were obtained. Profiling relied on immunoSEQ multiplex PCR, and the TCRdb table lists in-frame clones only, not all of them. V, J and clone size are those of that table, while D and trimming were read from the DNA. The sample shows some 190,000 clones, about four fifths of them seen only once. This clone was seen repeatedly, ten times or more. The V and J ends lost 1 base and 0 bases respectively, with 5 bases between them. CDR3 size: 14 residues. Looked up from germline, CDR1 is MGHDK and CDR2 is SYGVNS. The Seattle site enrolled patients during active infection and followed them longitudinally.

The clonotype comes from a woman between 40 and 50 years old with COVID-19, enrolled during active disease. This chain links TRBV25-1 with TRBJ2-3; D is unclear. Sequences were obtained from peripheral blood. The CDR3 sequence is CASSESTSTDTQYF. The CDR3 DNA sequence: TGTGCCAGCAGTGAATCCACTAGCACAGATACGCAGTATTTT.